This TCR beta chain comes out of a study of T cell repertoires in ileal Crohn's disease. Only in-frame clones appear in the TCRdb table, and some are missing; sequencing was by immunoSEQ multiplex PCR. The sample includes more than 13,000 clones, just under 80% of them seen just once. Study findings and constraints: Clonality above 26.8% at surgery always came with endoscopic recurrence. High-frequency clones were more common in sorted CD8 than CD4 cells.

From germline, CDR1 is SEHNR and CDR2 FQNEAQ (reference sequence). The CDR3 extends over 14 amino acids. Losses at the gene ends were 6 bases for V and 5 bases for J; bases not matched to a gene: 8. Time point given: neoterminal ileum biopsy at postoperative endoscopy, about 6 months after surgery. As regards this clone: Its matching antigen is unknown.

This clonotype originated in an adult with Crohn's disease. Sequencing was performed on ileal tissue. V gene TRBV7-9 combines with J gene TRBJ1-2, with 8 bases lining up with TRBD1. For the CDR3, the DNA is TGTGCCAGCAGGCCCCGACAGGGGTCGTATGGCTACACCTTC. This gives the protein CASRPRQGSYGYTF.